Below, 10 T cell receptor beta chains from the same sample are listed, as sequenced in a study of pediatric ulcerative colitis. Sequencing was performed with immunoSEQ multiplex PCR; in TCRdb, only in-frame clones are kept and a portion is missing. Here the sample spans around 20,000 clones, roughly 69% being singletons. Rectal tissue came from one to two pinch biopsies taken at colonoscopy. Sequencing was performed on gut tissue. The receptors derive from a boy aged 5-17 years with moderate ulcerative colitis.

V is TRBV10-3 and J is TRBJ2-1; TRBD2 matches 10 bases. V was pared by 7 bases and J by 0 bases, with 0 bases of the junction left unmatched. The CDR3 consists of 14 residues. Germline values: CDR1 ENHRY, CDR2 SYGVKD. CDR3 bases: TGTGCCATCAAGCGGGAGGGCTCCTACAATGAGCAGTTCTTC. Translated: CAIKREGSYNEQFF.

This clone was recorded once. The rearrangement joins TRBV10-3 to TRBJ2-2; D remains ambiguous. Per the germline V gene, CDR1 is ENHRY and CDR2 is SYGVKD. Trimming pared 0 bases from V and 5 bases from J, leaving 7 bases between. The CDR3 is 14 amino acids. CDR3 loop: CAISESGKTGELFF. CDR3 in DNA: TGTGCCATCAGTGAGTCGGGCAAGACCGGGGAGCTGTTTTTT.

The chain employs TRBV5-4 and TRBJ2-2, with TRBD1 matching over 9 bases. Germline CDR1 and CDR2: SGHNT and YYREEE (reference sequence). This CDR3 is 15 amino acids long. The V segment lost 4 bases and the J segment 3 bases; nucleotides outside the gene matches: 4. The CDR3 sequence is CASSPWTGDTGELFF. The CDR3 DNA reads TGTGCCAGCAGCCCCTGGACAGGGGACACCGGGGAGCTGTTTTTT.

This chain's CDR3 is CASSLVRDRRNYGYTF. The CDR3 coding sequence is TGTGCCAGCAGCTTGGTTCGGGACAGACGTAACTATGGCTACACCTTC. The chain joins TRBV5-6 to TRBJ1-2, with 7 bases matching TRBD1. The germline V gene encodes CDR1 SGHDT and CDR2 YYEEEE. CDR3 size: 16 residues. With V trimmed by 0 bases and J by 1 base, 6 bases remained unmatched.

This clone was seen only once. This chain connects TRBV7-6 to TRBJ2-3; 8 bases map to TRBD1. Germline V gene data show CDR1 as SGHVS and CDR2 as FNYEAQ. V lost 5 bases and J lost 2; bases outside the gene matches: 3. The CDR3 extends over 14 amino acids. CDR3 loop: CASSRDRLTDTQYF. CDR3 in DNA: TGTGCCAGCAGCAGGGACAGGCTCACAGATACGCAGTATTTT. The variable domain in full, completed from reference TRBV7-6 and TRBJ2-3, reads GAGVSQSPRYKVTKRGQDVALRCDPISGHVSLYWYRQALGQGPEFLTYFNYEAQQDKSGLPNDRFSAERPEGSISTLTIQRTEQRDSAMYRCASSRDRLTDTQYFGPGTRLTVL.

The CDR3: CASSLARGLSTDTQYF. CDR3 nucleotides: TGTGCCAGCAGCTTAGCTCGGGGACTTAGCACAGATACGCAGTATTTT. The V gene is TRBV11-2, the J gene TRBJ2-3; a possible D gene is TRBD2 (6 bases). CDR1 is SGHAT and CDR2 is FQNNGV in the germline V gene. V was cut by 1 base and J by 0 bases, with 11 bases left in between. The CDR3 sequence is 16 residues long.

This clone was counted only a few times. This chain uses TRBV6-1 with TRBJ1-1, with TRBD1 as a possible D gene (6 bases). The germline V and J ends were trimmed by 4 bases and 1 base, with 16 bases remaining between them. The length of the CDR3 is 16 residues. The germline CDR1 and CDR2 sequences are MNHNS and SASEGT. The CDR3 DNA sequence: TGTGCCAGCAGTGGCAGCTTAGGACAGACGAACACTGAAGCTTTCTTT. Its protein is CASSGSLGQTNTEAFF.

The CDR3, as DNA: TGTGCCAGCAGCGTAGACAGCGGCCAAGAGACCCAGTACTTC. This codes for CASSVDSGQETQYF. V is TRBV9 and J is TRBJ2-5; possible D gene TRBD2, 5 bases. The V end was cut by 0 bases, the J end by 1 base, with 7 bases between. Germline V gives CDR1 SGDLS, CDR2 YYNGEE. The CDR3 has 14 amino acids.

The rearrangement links TRBV2 to TRBJ2-2, with D tentatively TRBD1 (5 bases). This CDR3 comprises 14 residues. Germline V CDR1 and CDR2: SNHLY, FYNNEI. The V and J ends lost 7 bases and 2 bases respectively, with 11 bases between them. CDR3 sequence reads: CASTNQGNTGELFF. The CDR3 bases are TGTGCCAGCACCAACCAGGGAAACACCGGGGAGCTGTTTTTT.

The rearrangement links TRBV9 to TRBJ1-2; tentative D call: TRBD1 (6 bases). This CDR3 is built from 15 residues. Between the trimmed V and J ends, which lost 1 base and 2 bases, there was a span of 12 bases. Germline-derived CDR1 and CDR2 are SGDLS and YYNGEE. The CDR3 here is CASSVYWDINYGYTF. CDR3 in DNA: TGTGCCAGCAGCGTATACTGGGACATAAACTATGGCTACACCTTC.